The entry below describes one TCR beta chain. Naive CD8 cells were CD45RO-negative, positively selected for CCR7, excluding terminally differentiated effector memory CD45RA+ cells. Sequencing was performed with immunoSEQ multiplex PCR; in TCRdb, only in-frame clones are kept and a portion is missing. The table includes about 800,000 clones, approximately 96% detected once. The data stem from a study of shared clonotypes between healthy human individuals. This receptor was identified in a man aged 25 to 40 in good health. What was sequenced was naive CD8+ T cells sorted from blood.

The CDR3 protein is CASSLVEQSYEQYF. For the CDR3, the DNA is TGTGCCAGCAGCTTAGTCGAGCAGTCCTACGAGCAGTACTTC. The chain combines TRBV7-9 with TRBJ2-7; D not certain. CDR1 SEHNR and CDR2 FQNEAQ come from the germline V gene (reference sequence). The CDR3 sequence is 14 residues long. Trimming stripped 1 base from V and 1 base from J, with 8 bases between.